This passage covers 7 T cell receptor beta chains from one sample sequenced in a study of blood T cell repertoires in COVID-19. Some clones are missing from TCRdb's copy, which holds only in-frame ones; the method was immunoSEQ multiplex PCR. The data hold about 480,000 clones, with approximately 87% observed a single time. Sequencing was done on a sample of PBMCs or T cells enriched from blood (not recorded which). Every receptor here comes from a woman aged 40 to 50 who had recovered from COVID-19.

The chain has TRBV7-2 and TRBJ1-2; TRBD1 is a possible D gene (6 bases). The CDR3 sequence is 16 residues long. Germline V gene sequence: CDR1 SGHTA, CDR2 FQGNSA. Deletions cut 3 bases from V and 4 bases from J, with 18 bases between. The CDR3 nucleotides are TGTGCCAGCAGCTTGGGTGGGGGCTTTAACCCCTATGGCTACACCTTC. It translates to CASSLGGGFNPYGYTF.

The chain employs TRBV28 and TRBJ1-4; no clear D. Between the trimmed V and J ends, which lost 4 bases and 2 bases, there was a span of 11 bases. In germline, CDR1 is MDHEN, CDR2 SYDVKM. CDR3 length equals 15 residues. The CDR3 coding sequence is TGTGCCAGCAGTTCCGCGGGGTTTACTAATGAAAAACTGTTTTTT. Translation: CASSSAGFTNEKLFF. Complete variable domain (other parts from reference TRBV28 and TRBJ1-4): DVKVTQSSRYLVKRTGEKVFLECVQDMDHENMFWYRQDPGLGLRLIYFSYDVKMKEKGDIPEGYSVSREKKERFSLILESASTNQTSMYLCASSSAGFTNEKLFFGSGTQLSVL.

This chain links TRBV4-1 with TRBJ2-1; 9 bases map to TRBD2. Per the germline V gene, CDR1 is MGHRA and CDR2 is YSYEKL. The ends lost 1 base at V and 3 bases at J; junction bases unmatched: 4. CDR3 size: 16 residues. The CDR3 loop reads CASSQGTSGYYNEQFF. The CDR3 coding sequence is TGCGCCAGCAGCCAAGGTACTAGCGGGTACTACAATGAGCAGTTCTTC.

This chain links TRBV11-3 with TRBJ1-1; no definite D call. The germline gives CDR1 SGHNT, CDR2 YENEEA. V lost 2 bases and J lost 0, with 4 bases in between. The CDR3 spans 13 residues. The CDR3 reads CASSLFVNTEAFF. DNA for the CDR3: TGTGCCAGCAGCTTATTCGTGAACACTGAAGCTTTCTTT.

J is TRBJ1-5 and V is TRBV30; TRBD1 agrees at 7 bases. V gave up 2 bases and J gave up 5 bases; unmatched junction bases: 9. Looked up from germline, CDR1 is GTSNPN and CDR2 is SVGIG (reference sequence). The CDR3 runs to 15 residues. DNA for the CDR3: TGTGCCTGGAGTAAGACAGGGAGCATTGATCAGCCCCAGCATTTT. It specifies CAWSKTGSIDQPQHF. Drawing the rest from reference TRBV30 and TRBJ1-5, the complete variable domain is SQTIHQWPATLVQPVGSPLSLECTVEGTSNPNLYWYRQAAGRGLQLLFYSVGIGQISSEVPQNLSASRPQDRQFILSSKKLLLSDSGFYLCAWSKTGSIDQPQHFGDGTRLSIL.

This rearrangement joins TRBV5-6 to TRBJ2-1; perhaps TRBD1 as D (6 bases). Germline V gene lookup returns CDR1 SGHDT and CDR2 YYEEEE. Trimming left V 4 bases short and J 5 bases short, with 19 bases between. This CDR3 contains 16 residues. The CDR3 DNA follows: TGTGCCAGCAGCCCAGTCGGGTGGCAGGGGAACAATGAGCAGTTCTTC. Residues: CASSPVGWQGNNEQFF.

This chain connects TRBV11-2 to TRBJ2-1, with 9 bases matching TRBD1. The CDR3 runs to 15 residues. With 2 bases clipped from V and 5 bases from J, the junction kept 4 bases outside the gene matches. Germline CDR1 reads SGHAT; CDR2 reads FQNNGV. CDR3 residues: CASSLLGTGNNEQFF. As DNA, the CDR3 is TGTGCCAGCAGCTTACTGGGGACAGGGAACAATGAGCAGTTCTTC.